The 8 T cell receptor beta chains listed next were all sequenced from one sample in a study of early T cells in non-severe SARS-CoV-2 infection. TCRdb recomputed calls from the 5' RACE reads with MiXCR, one row per CDR3 protein. Counted here are about 43,000 distinct CDR3 sequences, roughly 11% occurring once; the ten biggest clones make up around 9.8%. The sample taken for sequencing was whole blood. Receptor source: an adult who was a healthcare worker with PCR-confirmed SARS-CoV-2 infection or an uninfected control (not recorded which).

This clonotype occurred a few times. This rearrangement joins TRBV5-6 to TRBJ2-3; 8 positions agree with TRBD1. The CDR3 consists of 15 residues. Germline V gene sequence: CDR1 SGHDT, CDR2 YYEEEE. Unmatched junction bases numbered 4, after V lost 3 bases and J lost 1 base. CDR3 sequence reads: CASSSSGGGTDTQYF. CDR3 nucleotide sequence: TGTGCCAGCAGCTCATCAGGGGGCGGCACAGATACGCAGTATTTT.

This clonotype occurred once. This sequence joins TRBV20-1 and TRBJ1-2, with D perhaps matching TRBD1 (5 bases). The germline V and J ends were trimmed by 1 base and 2 bases, with 8 bases remaining between them. Germline-derived CDR1 and CDR2 are DFQATT and SNEGSKA (reference sequence). This CDR3 spans 13 amino acids. The CDR3 sequence: CSARGRANYGYTF. Written as DNA, the CDR3 is TGCAGTGCTAGAGGCAGGGCCAACTATGGCTACACCTTC.

Many counts were recorded for this clonotype. This chain joins TRBV20-1 and TRBJ1-1; D call uncertain. Germline CDR1 reads DFQATT; CDR2 reads SNEGSKA (reference sequence). V lost 2 bases, J lost 4 bases, and 11 bases lay in between. The length of the CDR3 is 13 residues. This CDR3 is CSARRALSTEAFF. The CDR3 DNA sequence: TGCAGTGCTAGACGGGCCCTTAGCACTGAAGCTTTCTTT.

This clonotype was seen a few times. V is TRBV19 and J is TRBJ1-5; possible D gene TRBD1, 6 bases. Germline CDR1 reads LNHDA; CDR2 reads SQIVND (reference sequence). This CDR3 has 17 residues. The ends were cut back, 7 bases at V and 1 base at J, with 20 bases in the middle. CDR3 sequence (DNA): TGTGCCAGTACTCTCTCCCCAACAGGGACAAGCAATCAGCCCCAGCATTTT. Translation gives CASTLSPTGTSNQPQHF.

In its sample, this clonotype was seen a few times. The J gene is TRBJ2-5, the V gene TRBV15, with D unresolved. CDR1 is LNHNV, CDR2 YYDKDF, per germline (reference sequence). The V gene lost 3 bases and the J gene lost 5 bases, with 10 bases spanning the gap. This CDR3 has 13 residues. This CDR3 reads CATSRSTTETQYF. In DNA form, the CDR3 reads TGTGCCACCAGCAGGAGTACTACGGAGACCCAGTACTTC.

Comments on this clonotype: Just one base apart from a much larger clone, this may be a read error. This rearrangement joins TRBV27 to TRBJ2-6, with D uncertain. Germline loops: CDR1 MNHEY, CDR2 SMNVEV (reference sequence). V lost 6 bases to trimming and J lost 0 bases, with 9 bases between them. This CDR3 spans 15 amino acids. CDR3 sequence: CASSPDGSGANVLTF. As DNA, the CDR3 is TGTGCCAGCAGCCCGGACGGCTCTGGGGCCAACGTCCTGACTTTC.

This clonotype has a handful of counts. The rearrangement joins TRBV12-3 or TRBV12-4 to TRBJ1-1; no firm D call. The CDR3 spans 13 residues. V lost 7 bases, J lost 0 bases, and 9 bases lay in between. The DNA of the CDR3 is TGTGCCAGCACGCGGCAGATGAACACTGAAGCTTTCTTT. It codes for CASTRQMNTEAFF.

This clonotype was seen repeatedly, ten times or more. V gene TRBV7-6 combines with J gene TRBJ1-4, with D perhaps TRBD1 (5 bases). V was trimmed by 5 bases and J by 0 bases, leaving 13 bases between them. The CDR3 runs 16 residues. CDR1 is SGHVS and CDR2 is FNYEAQ in the germline V gene. In DNA form, the CDR3 reads TGTGCCAGCAGCCCCGACAGCCTTGCAACTAATGAAAAACTGTTTTTT. Its translation: CASSPDSLATNEKLFF.